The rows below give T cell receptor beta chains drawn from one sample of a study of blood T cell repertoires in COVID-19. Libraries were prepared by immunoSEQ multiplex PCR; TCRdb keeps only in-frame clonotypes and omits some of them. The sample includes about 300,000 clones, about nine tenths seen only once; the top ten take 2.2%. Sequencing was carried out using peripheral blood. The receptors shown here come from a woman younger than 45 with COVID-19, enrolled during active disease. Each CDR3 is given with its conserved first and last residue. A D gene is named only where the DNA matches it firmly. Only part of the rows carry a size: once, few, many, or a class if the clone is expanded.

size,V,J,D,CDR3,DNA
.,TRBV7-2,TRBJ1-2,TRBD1,CASSLGQGSYYGYTF,TGTGCCAGCAGCCTGGGACAGGGCTCCTACTATGGCTACACCTTC
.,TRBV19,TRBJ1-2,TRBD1,CASSPQGQGPWGYTF,TGTGCCAGTAGTCCACAAGGACAGGGCCCTTGGGGCTACACCTTC
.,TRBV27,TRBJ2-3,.,CASSPHWSQLTSTDTQYF,TGTGCCAGCAGTCCCCACTGGTCCCAACTGACTAGCACAGATACGCAGTATTTT
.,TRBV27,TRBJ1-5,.,CASSLGGVQDQPQHF,TGTGCCAGCAGTTTGGGAGGGGTGCAAGATCAGCCCCAGCATTTT
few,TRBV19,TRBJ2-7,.,CASSFGLDYEQYF,TGTGCCAGTAGTTTCGGACTGGACTACGAGCAGTACTTC
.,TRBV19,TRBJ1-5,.,CASSTDTNWGQPQHF,TGTGCCAGTAGCACTGACACCAACTGGGGCCAGCCCCAGCATTTT
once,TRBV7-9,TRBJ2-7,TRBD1,CASSFGTGGYEQYF,TGTGCCAGCAGCTTCGGGACAGGGGGCTACGAGCAGTACTTC
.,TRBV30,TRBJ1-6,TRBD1,CAWSWGLGTEDSPLHF,TGTGCCTGGAGTTGGGGTTTGGGGACAGAAGATTCACCCCTCCACTTT
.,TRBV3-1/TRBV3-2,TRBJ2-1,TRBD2,CASSQDGGRDNEQFF,TGTGCCAGCAGCCAAGACGGCGGGAGGGACAATGAGCAGTTCTTC
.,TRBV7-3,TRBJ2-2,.,CASRRTGTGELFF,TGTGCCAGCAGGCGTACGGGGACCGGGGAGCTGTTTTTT
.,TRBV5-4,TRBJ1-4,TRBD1,CASSDRDRGNEKLFF,TGTGCCAGCAGCGACAGAGACAGGGGGAATGAAAAACTGTTTTTT
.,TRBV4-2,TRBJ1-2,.,CASSQDRQDLYGYTF,TGTGCCAGCAGCCAAGATAGGCAGGATCTCTATGGCTACACCTTC
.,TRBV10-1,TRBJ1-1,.,CASSEFRTAVTEAFF,TGCGCCAGCAGTGAGTTTCGGACAGCCGTCACTGAAGCTTTCTTT
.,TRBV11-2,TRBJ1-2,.,CASSLPEVGRSYTF,TGTGCCAGCAGCTTACCTGAAGTAGGGAGAAGCTACACCTTC
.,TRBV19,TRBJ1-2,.,CASSMTSDASYGYTF,TGTGCCAGTAGTATGACATCGGATGCGAGCTATGGCTACACCTTC
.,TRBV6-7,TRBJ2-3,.,CASSYHLGGPDTDTQYF,TGTGCCAGCAGTTACCACCTCGGAGGGCCGGACACAGATACGCAGTATTTT
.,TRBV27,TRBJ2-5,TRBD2,CASSTYSGAQETQYF,TGTGCCAGCAGTACCTATAGCGGGGCCCAAGAGACCCAGTACTTC
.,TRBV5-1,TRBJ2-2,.,CASSLEGPDTGELFF,TGCGCCAGCAGCTTGGAGGGGCCCGACACCGGGGAGCTGTTTTTT
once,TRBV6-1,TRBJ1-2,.,CARSDGWGGAGYGYTF,TGTGCCCGCAGTGACGGGTGGGGGGGGGCGGGCTATGGCTACACCTTC
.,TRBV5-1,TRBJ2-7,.,CASSLGGEYEQYF,TGCGCCAGCAGCTTGGGCGGGGAGTACGAGCAGTACTTC
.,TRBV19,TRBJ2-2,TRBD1,CASSITGTGRTGELFF,TGTGCCAGTAGTATTACCGGGACAGGGAGAACCGGGGAGCTGTTTTTT
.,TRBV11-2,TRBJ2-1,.,CASSLTGEGEQFF,TGTGCCAGCAGCCTGACAGGGGAGGGTGAGCAGTTCTTC
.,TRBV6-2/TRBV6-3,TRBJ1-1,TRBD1,CASSQGTGGTEAFF,TGTGCCAGCAGCCAGGGGACAGGGGGGACTGAAGCTTTCTTT
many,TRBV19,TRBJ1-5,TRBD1,CASSQQGNGQPQHF,TGTGCCAGTAGTCAACAGGGGAATGGGCAGCCCCAGCATTTT
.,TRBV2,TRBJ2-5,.,CASNQMPGLPGETQYF,TGTGCCAGCAACCAAATGCCGGGACTCCCAGGGGAGACCCAGTACTTC
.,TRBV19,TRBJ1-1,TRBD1,CASRRSGTGVSNTEAFF,TGTGCCAGTAGAAGGTCCGGGACAGGGGTCTCTAACACTGAAGCTTTCTTT
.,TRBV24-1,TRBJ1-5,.,CATSDSADNQPQHF,TGTGCCACCAGTGATTCCGCGGACAATCAGCCCCAGCATTTT
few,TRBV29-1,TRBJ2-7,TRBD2,CSVEDTRTSGRVREQYF,TGCAGCGTTGAAGACACCCGGACTAGCGGGAGGGTGAGGGAGCAGTACTTC
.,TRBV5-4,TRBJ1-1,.,CASSLDMVNTEAFF,TGTGCCAGCAGCTTGGACATGGTGAACACTGAAGCTTTCTTT
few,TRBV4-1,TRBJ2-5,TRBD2,CASSHLGLAGAKTQYF,TGCGCCAGCAGCCACTTAGGACTAGCGGGAGCTAAGACCCAGTACTTC
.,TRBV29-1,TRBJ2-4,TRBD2,CSVEEGLALAKNIQYF,TGCAGCGTTGAAGAGGGACTAGCCCTAGCCAAAAACATTCAGTACTTC
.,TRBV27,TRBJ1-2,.,CASSSLEGRGGYTF,TGTGCCAGCAGCTCCTTAGAGGGTAGAGGCGGCTACACCTTC
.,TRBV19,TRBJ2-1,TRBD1,CASSHFRDRKRANEQFF,TGTGCCAGTAGCCATTTCCGGGACAGGAAAAGGGCCAATGAGCAGTTCTTC
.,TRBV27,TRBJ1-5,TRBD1,CASSSWTGGFNQPQHF,TGTGCCAGCAGTTCCTGGACAGGGGGCTTCAATCAGCCCCAGCATTTT
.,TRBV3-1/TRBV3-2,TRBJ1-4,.,CASSPSGGATEKLFF,TGTGCCAGCAGCCCCAGTGGGGGGGCGACGGAAAAACTGTTTTTT
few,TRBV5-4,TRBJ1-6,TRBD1,CASSSSSTGVYSPLHF,TGTGCCAGCAGCTCATCGTCAACAGGGGTATATTCACCCCTCCACTTT
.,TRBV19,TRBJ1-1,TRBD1,CASSISTGGSEGAFF,TGTGCCAGTAGTATATCGACAGGGGGCTCGGAGGGGGCTTTCTTT
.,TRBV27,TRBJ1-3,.,CASSLSAAHTIYF,TGTGCCAGCAGTTTATCGGCAGCGCACACCATATATTTT
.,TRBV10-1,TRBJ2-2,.,CASSVTGNTGELFF,TGCGCCAGCAGTGTAACAGGGAACACCGGGGAGCTGTTTTTT
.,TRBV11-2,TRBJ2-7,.,CASSSNREPNEQYF,TGTGCCAGCAGCTCCAACAGGGAACCTAACGAGCAGTACTTC
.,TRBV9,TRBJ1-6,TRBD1,CASSVETGNNSPLHF,TGTGCCAGCAGCGTAGAGACAGGGAATAATTCACCCCTCCACTTT
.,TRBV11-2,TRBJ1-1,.,CASSLEYRVNTEAFF,TGTGCCAGCAGCTTAGAGTACAGGGTTAACACTGAAGCTTTCTTT
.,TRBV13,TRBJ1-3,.,CASSLGLETPARGNTIYF,TGTGCCAGCAGCTTAGGCCTGGAGACGCCCGCGAGAGGAAACACCATATATTTT
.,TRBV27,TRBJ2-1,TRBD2,CASRTGTSGRYNEQFF,TGTGCCAGCAGGACCGGGACTAGCGGGAGATACAATGAGCAGTTCTTC
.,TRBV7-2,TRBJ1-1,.,CASSFTGGVNTEAFF,TGTGCCAGCAGCTTTACGGGGGGGGTGAACACTGAAGCTTTCTTT
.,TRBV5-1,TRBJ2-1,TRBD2,CASTLVGLAGTFSYNEQFF,TGCGCCAGCACCTTGGTAGGGCTAGCGGGGACCTTCTCCTACAATGAGCAGTTCTTC
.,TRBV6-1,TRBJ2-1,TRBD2,CASSEARASGSRNEQFF,TGTGCCAGCAGTGAAGCCAGGGCTAGCGGGAGTCGCAATGAGCAGTTCTTC
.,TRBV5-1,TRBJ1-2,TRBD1,CASSSGQLYGYTF,TGCGCCAGCAGCTCGGGACAGCTGTATGGCTACACCTTC
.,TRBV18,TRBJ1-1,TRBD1,CASLKTGVANTEAFF,TGTGCCAGCCTCAAAACAGGGGTCGCGAACACTGAAGCTTTCTTT
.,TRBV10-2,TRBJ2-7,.,CASSSDRHYEQYF,TGCGCCAGTTCAAGCGACAGACACTACGAGCAGTACTTC
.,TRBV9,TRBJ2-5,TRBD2,CASSPSGWGGRSAETQYF,TGTGCCAGCAGCCCAAGTGGGTGGGGCGGGAGGTCGGCAGAGACCCAGTACTTC
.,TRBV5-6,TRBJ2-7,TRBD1,CASSFWDRAYEQYF,TGTGCCAGCAGCTTCTGGGACAGGGCCTACGAGCAGTACTTC
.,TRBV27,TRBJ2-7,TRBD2,CASSSTGTRDYYEQYF,TGTGCCAGCAGTTCAACCGGGACTAGAGATTACTACGAGCAGTACTTC
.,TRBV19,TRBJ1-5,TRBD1,CASSIRDREDQPQHF,TGTGCCAGTAGTATACGGGACAGGGAGGATCAGCCCCAGCATTTT
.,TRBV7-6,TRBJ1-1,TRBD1,CASSSGQREYMNTEAFF,TGTGCCAGCAGCTCGGGACAGAGAGAATACATGAACACTGAAGCTTTCTTT
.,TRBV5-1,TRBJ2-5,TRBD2,CASSLGALGTSAQETQYF,TGCGCCAGCAGCTTGGGCGCACTAGGGACTAGCGCCCAAGAGACCCAGTACTTC
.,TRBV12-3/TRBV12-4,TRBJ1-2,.,CASSRGALGYTF,TGTGCCAGCAGTAGAGGCGCCCTCGGCTACACCTTC
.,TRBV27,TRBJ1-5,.,CATRVQGGDQPQHF,TGTGCCACTCGGGTCCAGGGTGGGGATCAGCCCCAGCATTTT
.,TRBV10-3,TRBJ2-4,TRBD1,CASSGTGGFGNIQYF,TGTGCCAGCTCCGGGACAGGGGGCTTCGGAAACATTCAGTACTTC
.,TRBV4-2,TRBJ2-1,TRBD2,CASRRLAGTPGEQFF,TGTGCCAGCAGACGACTAGCGGGGACCCCGGGGGAGCAGTTCTTC